A selection of T cell receptor beta chains follows, all from one sample in a study of cytomegalovirus exposure and HLA in healthy donors. The assay was immunoSEQ multiplex PCR, and TCRdb's table has in-frame clones only and misses some. The table shows around 80,000 clones, with approximately 60% occurring only once. Source material: PBMCs. The receptor source for this set is a male donor in good health and CMV-seropositive. The CDR3 runs from the conserved cysteine through the conserved F or W. A D gene is named only where the DNA matches it firmly. Part of the rows lack a size; the others show once, few, many or a class for expanded clones.

j_call clone_size d_call v_call cdr3_nt cdr3_aa
TRBJ1-4 few TRBD1 TRBV7-6 TGTGCCAGCAGCTTATCCGGGACAGGGGTGGAAAAACTGTTTTTT CASSLSGTGVEKLFF
TRBJ2-1 few TRBD2 TRBV30 TGTGCCTTTGACCCCCAGGGACTAGTTTACAATGAGCAGTTCTTC CAFDPQGLVYNEQFF
TRBJ2-7 - TRBD1 TRBV28 TGTGCCAGCAGCTGGGGACAGGGCCTTTCCTACGAGCAGTACTTC CASSWGQGLSYEQYF
TRBJ1-5 once TRBD1 TRBV27 TGTGCCAGCAGTCCGACCCGACAGGGACCCCAGCATTTT CASSPTRQGPQHF
TRBJ2-1 - - TRBV6-1 TGTGCCAGCAGTGAATTTAGCGCCCAAGGGAATGAGCAGTTCTTC CASSEFSAQGNEQFF
TRBJ2-1 once - TRBV7-2 TGTGCCAGCAGTCGAGGCTCCTCTGGAGATGAGCAGTTCTTC CASSRGSSGDEQFF
TRBJ1-3 - - TRBV7-3 TGTGCCAGCAGCTCCCGGGTTGGAAACACCATATATTTT CASSSRVGNTIYF
TRBJ2-7 few TRBD1 TRBV7-2 TGTGCCAGCAGCTTAGGGTTTGAGGGGGCGAATACGTACTTC CASSLGFEGANTYF
TRBJ1-6 - TRBD1 TRBV4-2 TGTGCCAGCAGCCAAGGGGTGAGGACAGGGGGCTCACCCCTCCACTTT CASSQGVRTGGSPLHF
TRBJ2-1 - - TRBV29-1 TGCAGCGTGGGACAATGCGAGCAGTTCTTC CSVGQCEQFF
TRBJ1-5 - - TRBV7-2 TGTGCCAGCAGCCTCCAGGGGAATCAGCCCCAGCATTTT CASSLQGNQPQHF
TRBJ2-7 once TRBD2 TRBV27 TGTGCCAGCAGTTTAAGGGCTAGCGGATCCTACGAGCAGTACTTC CASSLRASGSYEQYF
TRBJ2-5 few - TRBV5-6 TGTGCCAGCAGTTTCGGTACGGTGGAAGAGACCCAGTACTTC CASSFGTVEETQYF
TRBJ2-7 - TRBD1 TRBV27 TGTGCCAGCAGTTTAAAGGGACAGGGTGCGTACGAGCAGTACTTC CASSLKGQGAYEQYF
TRBJ2-7 - - TRBV29-1 TGCAGCGTTGGGGGGGGCGACAGGCTCAGCTCCTACGAGCAGTACTTC CSVGGGDRLSSYEQYF
TRBJ2-7 - - TRBV28 TGTGCCAGCAGTCCCCGGACATTTCAGAGCTACGAGCAGTACTTC CASSPRTFQSYEQYF
TRBJ2-7 - TRBD1 TRBV19 TGTGCCAGTAGTATAGCCGGGACAGGGACATACGAGCAGTACTTC CASSIAGTGTYEQYF
TRBJ2-7 once - TRBV9 TGTGCCAGCAGCGGTAGCGCGAAGATCGCCGAGCAGTACTTC CASSGSAKIAEQYF
TRBJ2-7 - TRBD2 TRBV7-8 TGTGCCAGCAGCTTCGAGCGGGGGGCAAACTACGAGCAGTACTTC CASSFERGANYEQYF
TRBJ2-7 once - TRBV2 TGTGCCAGCAGGGGCCCCGCGCAGTACTTC CASRGPAQYF
TRBJ2-1 - - TRBV7-8 TGTGCCAGCAGCTTAGGGGGCCAGAGCTCCTACAATGAGCAGTTCTTC CASSLGGQSSYNEQFF
TRBJ2-1 few TRBD2 TRBV5-1 TGCGCCAGCAGCTGGGGGCCGACTAGCGGTAATGAGCAGTTCTTC CASSWGPTSGNEQFF